Below are 9 T cell receptor beta chains sequenced from a single sample in a study of identical twins. TCRdb processed the 5' RACE reads anew with MiXCR; each CDR3 protein has one entry. The profile shows fewer than 550,000 distinct CDR3 sequences, around 15% of them singletons. These records were also assigned to another study, of yellow fever vaccine responses in identical twins.

Sequencing input: CD4+ T cells sorted from blood. All receptors derive from a woman younger than 30 in good health.

This clonotype was observed many times. CDR3 loop: CAISSGQQETQYF. CDR3 bases: TGTGCCATCAGTTCGGGACAACAAGAGACCCAGTACTTC. The chain joins TRBV10-3 to TRBJ2-5; D possibly corresponds to TRBD1 (6 bases). The length of the CDR3 is 13 residues. The V gene lost 5 bases and the J gene lost 2 bases, with 9 bases spanning the gap. Germline V gives CDR1 ENHRY, CDR2 SYGVKD.

This clonotype was recorded a few times. The chain recombines TRBV29-1 with TRBJ2-4; 7 bases fit TRBD1. Trimming removed 5 bases from V and 4 bases from J; junction bases left unmatched: 5. The CDR3 extends over 13 amino acids. Per the germline V gene, CDR1 is SQVTM and CDR2 is ANQGSEA. DNA of the CDR3: TGCAGCGTTCGACAGGGAAAGAAAAACATTCAGTACTTC. This codes for CSVRQGKKNIQYF.

The chain joins TRBV20-1 to TRBJ2-7, with D tentatively TRBD1 (6 bases). V lost 6 bases to trimming and J lost 2 bases, with 11 bases between them. Per the germline V gene, CDR1 is DFQATT and CDR2 is SNEGSKA (reference sequence). This CDR3 region has 12 residues. The CDR3 spells CSAKDSPYEQYF. CDR3 sequence (DNA): TGCAGTGCAAAGGACAGTCCCTACGAGCAGTACTTC.

This clonotype was seen a few times. V usage is TRBV3-1 and J usage is TRBJ2-5; 8 positions match TRBD2. V lost 3 bases to trimming and J lost 2 bases; unmatched junction nucleotides: 5. The CDR3 loop spans 15 amino acids. CDR1 is LGHDT, CDR2 YNNKEL, per germline (reference sequence). In nucleotides, the CDR3 is TGTGCCAGCAGCCATCTGAGCGGGGGACAAGAGACCCAGTACTTC. This gives the protein CASSHLSGGQETQYF.

V gene TRBV5-1 combines with J gene TRBJ2-1, with 10 bases matching TRBD2. Germline V gives CDR1 SGHRS, CDR2 YFSETQ. This CDR3 has 15 residues. With V trimmed by 2 bases and J by 5 bases, 4 bases remained unmatched. CDR3 loop: CASSFISGGNNEQFF. The CDR3 DNA follows: TGCGCCAGCAGCTTCATTAGCGGGGGGAACAATGAGCAGTTCTTC.

The chain combines TRBV10-1 with TRBJ2-7; 9 bases align to TRBD1. The CDR3 extends over 16 amino acids. V was pared by 2 bases and J by 8 bases, with 13 bases of the junction left unmatched. Germline CDR1 and CDR2: WNHNN and SYGVQD (reference sequence). DNA for the CDR3: TGCGCCAGCAGTGAGAGTGCAACTGGGACAGGGCGAAAGCAGTACTTC. Protein: CASSESATGTGRKQYF.

This clonotype appeared many times. V usage is TRBV5-1 and J usage is TRBJ2-7, with D unresolved. Germline assignment: CDR1 SGHRS and CDR2 YFSETQ. V dropped 4 bases and J dropped 2 bases, with 7 bases sitting between them. The CDR3 spans 12 residues. CDR3 DNA: TGCGCCAGCAGCCCTGACGCCTACGAGCAGTACTTC. This encodes CASSPDAYEQYF.

The CDR3 loop reads CASKSWAGETYEQYF. Here the CDR3 DNA reads TGTGCCAGTAAGTCCTGGGCGGGGGAGACCTACGAGCAGTACTTC. The V gene is TRBV19, the J gene TRBJ2-7, with 7 positions matching TRBD2. CDR3 size: 15 residues. Germline V gives CDR1 LNHDA, CDR2 SQIVND (reference sequence). After removal of 7 bases from V and 2 bases from J, the junction contained 11 bases not matched to a gene.

The gene calls are TRBV7-2 and TRBJ2-6, with D perhaps TRBD2 (6 bases). CDR3 length: 13 amino acids. Germline-derived CDR1 and CDR2 are SGHTA and FQGNSA. The CDR3 sequence is CGSGHSGANVLTF. CDR3 bases: TGTGGGAGCGGGCACTCTGGGGCCAACGTCCTGACTTTC.